This passage covers 30 T cell receptor beta chains from one sample sequenced in a study of Graves' ophthalmopathy and Graves' hyperthyroidism. TCR beta CDR3 amplification used RNA transcripts. RT-PCR was first run with HTBI primers, then multiplex PCR in a second round. TCRdb re-analysed the multiplex PCR reads in MiXCR, keeping a single row per CDR3 protein. The sample comprises about 700,000 distinct CDR3 sequences, roughly 41% of which are singletons, and about 40% rests with the top ten. Sequences were obtained from peripheral blood. Receptors were obtained from an adult man with Graves' ophthalmopathy.

Of note for this clonotype: One junction end disagrees with the germline gene, perhaps due to a read error. The V call is TRBV7-9, the J call TRBJ2-5; D is perhaps TRBD1 or TRBD2 (6 bases each). Germline CDR1 reads SEHNR; CDR2 reads FQNEAQ (reference sequence). There are 14 residues in the CDR3. The CDR3 loop reads CASSLSGATGTQYF. In nucleotides, the CDR3 is TGTGCTAGCAGCTTATCGGGGGCCACCGGGACCCAGTACTTC.

This sequence joins TRBV7-9 and TRBJ2-7, with D tentatively TRBD1 or TRBD2 (6 bases each). Looked up from germline, CDR1 is SEHNR and CDR2 is FQNEAQ (reference sequence). V lost 1 base and J lost 5, with 12 bases in between. The CDR3 length is 14 residues. The CDR3, as DNA: TGTGCCAGCAGCTTAGGGGGGGCCGGGCACGAGCAGTACTTC. Residues: CASSLGGAGHEQYF.

The chain uses TRBV24-1 and TRBJ1-5, with 8 positions matching TRBD1. This CDR3 spans 15 amino acids. Trimming took 11 bases from V and 6 from J; bases not matched to a gene: 14. Germline CDR1 and CDR2: KGHDR and SFDVKD. Here the CDR3 DNA reads TGTGCCAGCTCACGACCAGGGGGCTTGGCTCAGCCCCAGCATTTT. Translated, it gives CASSRPGGLAQPQHF.

The chain combines TRBV10-3 with TRBJ2-7; 9 nucleotides align to TRBD1. Germline CDR1 ENHRY, CDR2 SYGVKD. The CDR3 totals 16 residues. Losses at the gene ends were 6 bases for V and 9 bases for J; bases not matched to a gene: 18. The CDR3 DNA reads TGTGCCATCAGCGAGCCGGGACAGGGCTCAAAAGATACGCAGTACTTC. Translation: CAISEPGQGSKDTQYF.

This clonotype was recorded many times. V usage is TRBV20-1 and J usage is TRBJ1-2; 8 bases align to TRBD1. Looked up from germline, CDR1 is DFQATT and CDR2 is SNEGSKA (reference sequence). Germline trimming cut 1 base from V and 3 bases from J; bases unmatched to any gene: 16. The CDR3 runs to 18 residues. This CDR3 is CSARGTRTGGFVDYGYTF. The DNA of the CDR3 is TGCAGTGCTAGAGGTACGCGCACAGGGGGTTTCGTCGACTATGGCTACACCTTC.

The chain couples TRBV2 to TRBJ1-1; D gene ambiguous. Per germline, CDR1 SNHLY and CDR2 FYNNEI. This CDR3 is 13 amino acids long. V was shortened by 5 bases and J by 7 bases, with 14 bases between the two germline ends. CDR3 amino acids: CASSLSVAIEAFF. The CDR3 DNA is TGTGCCAGCAGTTTATCGGTCGCGATTGAAGCTTTCTTT.

The V gene is TRBV20-1, the J gene TRBJ2-6; 9 bases align to TRBD1. Trimming at V came to 1 base and at J to 3 bases, leaving 10 bases not matched to a gene. The CDR3 totals 18 residues. Germline V gene lookup returns CDR1 DFQATT and CDR2 SNEGSKA (reference sequence). Here the CDR3 reads CSARVRTGGVDGANVLTF. CDR3 sequence (DNA): TGCAGTGCTAGAGTCCGAACAGGGGGCGTTGATGGGGCCAACGTCCTGACTTTC.

V is TRBV10-3 and J is TRBJ1-2; 7 nucleotides line up with TRBD1. CDR3 length: 13 amino acids. V shed 10 bases, J shed 6 bases, and the junction held 11 bases outside the gene matches. Germline V gene lookup returns CDR1 ENHRY and CDR2 SYGVKD. The DNA of the CDR3 is TGTGCCAGCTCACCAGGGACAGTCGATGGCTACACCTTC. Its protein product is CASSPGTVDGYTF.

The chain carries TRBV10-3 and TRBJ1-2, with TRBD1 matching over 7 bases. Per the germline V gene, CDR1 is ENHRY and CDR2 is SYGVKD. The J segment lost 3 bases and the V segment lost 5 bases, leaving 15 bases of the junction unmatched. CDR3 length: 17 amino acids. CDR3 in amino acids: CAISPVLQGIKDYGYTF. In DNA, the CDR3 is TGTGCCATCAGTCCAGTCCTACAGGGGATCAAGGACTATGGCTACACCTTC.

In its sample, this clonotype was seen many times. The rearrangement uses TRBV7-9 and TRBJ2-5; TRBD1 might be the D (5 bases). The CDR3 is 15 amino acids. V was shortened by 1 base and J by 5 bases, with 14 bases between the two germline ends. Germline V CDR1 and CDR2: SEHNR, FQNEAQ (reference sequence). CDR3 bases: TGTGCCAGCAGCTTAGTCCTATCGAAGGGGGAGACCCAGTACTTC. Translating gives CASSLVLSKGETQYF.

This clonotype was seen more than once but under ten times. The chain carries TRBV20-1 and TRBJ2-7, with 10 bases that match TRBD1. This CDR3 spans 14 amino acids. Germline V gene data show CDR1 as DFQATT and CDR2 as SNEGSKA (reference sequence). V lost 1 base to trimming and J lost 3 bases; unmatched junction nucleotides: 3. The CDR3 DNA reads as TGCAGTGCTAGAGTGACAGGGGGCTACTACGAGCAGTACTTC. Protein product: CSARVTGGYYEQYF.

The chain has TRBV20-1 and TRBJ1-5, with 9 nucleotides matching TRBD1. The CDR3 loop spans 15 amino acids. The germline gives CDR1 DFQATT, CDR2 SNEGSKA (reference sequence). J lost 3 bases, V lost 3 bases, and 6 bases had no gene match. CDR3 DNA: TGCAGTGCTAGGTGGACAGGGGACTCCAATCAGCCCCAGCATTTT. Translation: CSARWTGDSNQPQHF.

This clonotype was found many times. The chain couples TRBV2 to TRBJ1-5; TRBD1 might be the D (6 bases). The V gene lost 0 bases and the J gene lost 4 bases, with 7 bases spanning the gap. The CDR3 has 14 residues. Germline CDR1 reads SNHLY; CDR2 reads FYNNEI. The DNA of the CDR3 is TGTGCCAGCAGTGAAGCAGGGGGAAATCAGCCCCAGCATTTT. The encoded protein is CASSEAGGNQPQHF.

This clonotype was detected only a few times. This chain uses TRBV7-6 with TRBJ2-7; 14 bases are shared with TRBD2. This CDR3 has 15 residues. From germline, CDR1 is SGHVS and CDR2 FNYEAQ. V shed 4 bases and J 5 bases; nucleotides not matched to a gene: 4. The CDR3 DNA is TGTGCCAGCAGCTGGACTAGCGGGGGGTCCCACGAGCAGTACTTC. This codes for CASSWTSGGSHEQYF.

The rearrangement links TRBV5-5 to TRBJ2-7, with D perhaps matching TRBD1 or TRBD2 (5 bases each). Germline-derived CDR1 and CDR2 are SGHKS and YYEKEE (reference sequence). The CDR3 totals 14 residues. With 4 bases removed from V and 2 bases from J, the gap between germline ends came to 13 bases. In DNA form, the CDR3 reads TGTGCCAGCAGCCAAGATCTGGGACCCTACGAGCAGTACTTC. Residues: CASSQDLGPYEQYF.

As for this clonotype: Since a much larger clone is just one base distant, this may be a read error. The chain uses TRBV7-9 and TRBJ1-1; no definite D call. The CDR3 contains 12 residues. Germline V gene data show CDR1 as SEHNR and CDR2 as FQNEAQ (reference sequence). CDR3 sequence: CARSYDRAEAFF. The CDR3 nucleotides read TGTGCCCGCAGCTATGATCGGGCTGAAGCTTTCTTT.

This clonotype has just a few counts. The V and J genes are TRBV7-9 and TRBJ1-3; D uncertain. V was pared by 0 bases and J by 2 bases, with 11 bases between. Germline lookup yields CDR1 SEHNR and CDR2 FQNEAQ (reference sequence). This CDR3 has 16 amino acids. The CDR3 protein is CASSLAVTGPGNTIYF. CDR3 DNA sequence: TGTGCCAGCAGCTTAGCGGTCACGGGCCCTGGAAACACCATATATTTT.

This clonotype was seen at least ten times. This chain uses TRBV19 with TRBJ1-5; perhaps TRBD1 as D (6 bases). Trimming cost V 7 bases and J 1 base, with 8 bases left between them. The germline V gene encodes CDR1 LNHDA and CDR2 SQIVND (reference sequence). This CDR3 contains 13 residues. This chain's CDR3 is CASNDRSNQPQHF. The CDR3 coding sequence is TGTGCCAGTAACGACAGGAGCAATCAGCCCCAGCATTTT.

V and J are TRBV10-3 and TRBJ2-5; tentatively, D is TRBD2 (6 bases). Germline CDR1 ENHRY, CDR2 SYGVKD. V lost 11 bases and J 2 bases, leaving 9 bases between the germline ends. CDR3 length: 11 amino acids. As DNA, the CDR3 is TGTGCCGCACGGGAGCAAGAGACCCAGTACTTC. This codes for CAAREQETQYF.

Remarks on this clonotype: The germline gene is not matched at one end of the junction; a read error may be the cause. The chain employs TRBV7-9 and TRBJ1-1; 9 bases map to TRBD1. The CDR3 totals 16 residues. Germline CDR1 reads SEHNR; CDR2 reads FQNEAQ (reference sequence). The CDR3, as DNA: TGTGCCCGCAGCTTCTTGGTCACAGGGGGCGGAACTGAAGCTTTCTTT. Translating it yields CARSFLVTGGGTEAFF.

This sequence joins TRBV6-1 and TRBJ1-4, with D possibly matching TRBD1 (6 bases). The V gene lost 6 bases and the J gene lost 7 bases, with 12 bases spanning the gap. CDR3 length equals 13 residues. Germline CDR1 and CDR2: MNHNS and SASEGT. As DNA, the CDR3 is TGTGCCAGCAGGTCAGGGGCCGGTGAAAAACTGTTTTTT. It encodes CASRSGAGEKLFF.

Only a few counts were recorded for this clonotype. The chain recombines TRBV20-1 with TRBJ1-5; TRBD1 is a possible D gene (5 bases). Germline CDR1 and CDR2: DFQATT and SNEGSKA (reference sequence). The CDR3 covers 15 residues. V shed 3 bases and J shed 4 bases, with 16 bases lying between them. CDR3 coding DNA: TGCAGTGCTAGTCAGGGCGGTTCCCGAAATCAGCCCCAGCATTTT. Encoded protein: CSASQGGSRNQPQHF.

A remark on this clonotype: Germline and junction disagree at one end, which may indicate a read error. The rearrangement joins TRBV10-3 to TRBJ2-2, with 10 bases identical to TRBD1. The germline gives CDR1 ENHRY, CDR2 SYGVKD. The CDR3 extends over 16 amino acids. CDR3 residues: CAISAGTGAGTGKLFF. Here the CDR3 DNA reads TGTGCCATCAGCGCTGGGACAGGGGCTGGCACCGGGAAGCTGTTTTTT.

This clonotype turned up a few times. The rearrangement links TRBV12-3 or TRBV12-4 to TRBJ1-1; 7 bases fit TRBD1. CDR3 size: 13 residues. V lost 1 base to trimming and J lost 4 bases; unmatched junction nucleotides: 0. CDR3 region: CASSLEGATEAFF. The CDR3 nucleotides read TGTGCCAGCAGTTTAGAGGGGGCCACTGAAGCTTTCTTT.

The chain is built from TRBV24-1 and TRBJ2-3, with D uncertain. Per germline, CDR1 KGHDR and CDR2 SFDVKD. The CDR3 extends over 15 amino acids. V lost 4 bases, J lost 6 bases, and 16 bases lay in between. This CDR3 is CATSDSGSSLDTQYF. The CDR3 DNA sequence: TGTGCCACCAGTGACTCCGGGTCGAGTCTCGATACGCAGTATTTT.

The chain links TRBV11-1 to TRBJ2-7; no reliable D call. The V end lost 6 bases, the J end lost 9 bases, and 18 bases lay between the germline ends. The CDR3 loop spans 13 amino acids. In germline, CDR1 is SGHAT, CDR2 FQDESV (reference sequence). The CDR3 DNA follows: TGTGCCAGCAGTTTGGTAGGGTCCGACGGGCAGTACTTC. This encodes CASSLVGSDGQYF.

The chain's CDR3 is CASSSRTGVSYEQYF. The CDR3 DNA sequence: TGTGCCAGCAGCTCCCGGACAGGGGTCTCCTACGAGCAGTACTTC. The chain links TRBV7-2 to TRBJ2-7, with 9 bases matching TRBD1. V shed 4 bases, J shed 0 bases, and the junction held 4 bases outside the gene matches. The germline V gene has CDR1 SGHTA and CDR2 FQGNSA. The CDR3 spans 15 residues. The full variable domain, in which reference TRBV7-2 and TRBJ2-7 provide the parts outside the CDR3, is GAGVSQSPSNKVTEKGKDVELRCDPISGHTALYWYRQSLGQGLEFLIYFQGNSAPDKSGLPSDRFSAERTGGSVSTLTIQRTQQEDSAVYLCASSSRTGVSYEQYFGPGTRLTVT.

There are many counts of this clonotype. The chain employs TRBV2 and TRBJ2-7, with 8 bases fitting TRBD1. J gave up 4 bases and V 6 bases, and 11 bases lay outside the gene matches. Germline CDR1 reads SNHLY; CDR2 reads FYNNEI. This CDR3 spans 15 amino acids. The CDR3 sequence is CASSVMTGELYEQYF. The DNA of the CDR3 is TGTGCCAGCAGCGTTATGACAGGGGAACTATACGAGCAGTACTTC. The full variable domain, completed using reference TRBV2 and TRBJ2-7, is EPEVTQTPSHQVTQMGQEVILRCVPISNHLYFYWYRQILGQKVEFLVSFYNNEISEKSEIFDDQFSVERPDGSNFTLKIRSTKLEDSAMYFCASSVMTGELYEQYFGPGTRLTVT.

This clonotype was seen repeatedly, ten times or more. The V gene is TRBV24-1, the J gene TRBJ1-2; D is ambiguous. The length of the CDR3 is 14 residues. V was pared by 4 bases and J by 4 bases, with 12 bases between. CDR1 is KGHDR and CDR2 is SFDVKD in the germline V gene. The CDR3 sequence: CATSDTNSFYGYTF. The CDR3 DNA reads TGTGCCACCAGTGACACGAATAGCTTCTATGGCTACACCTTC.

The chain recombines TRBV7-9 with TRBJ1-1; 7 bases fit TRBD1. CDR1 is SEHNR, CDR2 FQNEAQ, per germline (reference sequence). The CDR3 sequence is 14 residues long. V lost 5 bases and J lost 5; bases outside the gene matches: 8. This chain's CDR3 is CASSSGRGRTEAFF. CDR3 bases: TGTGCCAGCAGCAGTGGTAGGGGGCGTACTGAAGCTTTCTTT.